These T cell receptor beta chains were read from a single sample in a study of blood T cell repertoires in COVID-19. Generated by immunoSEQ multiplex PCR, the TCRdb table keeps only in-frame clones and is missing some. The table has 200,000 to 300,000 clones, 70% to 90% seen once. Sequencing input: peripheral blood. All receptors derive from a man in his forties or fifties with acute or convalescent COVID-19. CDR3s include the opening cysteine and the closing phenylalanine or tryptophan. A D gene is named only where the DNA matches it firmly. A clone size is listed for some rows: how often the clone was seen (once, few, many), or a class if it is expanded.

j_call,d_call,clone_size,v_call,cdr3_aa,cdr3_nt
TRBJ2-1,-,-,TRBV10-1,CASSERLGYNEQFF,TGCGCCAGCAGTGAGAGACTAGGGTACAATGAGCAGTTCTTC
TRBJ2-5,-,-,TRBV7-9,CASSLDWDSGKETQYF,TGTGCCAGCAGCTTAGACTGGGACTCGGGGAAAGAGACCCAGTACTTC
TRBJ2-1,TRBD2,-,TRBV28,CASSFDPRASGYNEQFF,TGTGCCAGCAGCTTCGATCCCCGCGCTAGCGGGTACAATGAGCAGTTCTTC
TRBJ1-2,-,-,TRBV21-1,CASSPGGNYYGYTF,TGTGCCAGCAGCCCAGGGGGGAACTACTATGGCTACACCTTC
TRBJ2-3,TRBD2,-,TRBV10-1,CASSGGSSGGPSTDTQYF,TGCGCCAGCAGTGGAGGGTCTAGCGGGGGTCCTAGCACAGATACGCAGTATTTT
TRBJ2-1,TRBD1,-,TRBV19,CASSPGTGGYNEQFF,TGTGCCAGTAGTCCCGGGACAGGGGGCTACAATGAGCAGTTCTTC
TRBJ1-5,TRBD1,-,TRBV5-1,CASSIQGASNQPQHF,TGCGCCAGCAGTATACAGGGGGCGAGCAATCAGCCCCAGCATTTT
TRBJ1-2,-,-,TRBV18,CASSPAGGNYGYTF,TGTGCCAGCTCACCGGCCGGGGGAAACTATGGCTACACCTTC
TRBJ1-2,TRBD1,once,TRBV28,CASSSRRGQVSNYGYTF,TGTGCCAGCAGTTCGCGCCGTGGACAGGTTTCTAACTATGGCTACACCTTC
TRBJ1-3,-,-,TRBV18,CASSPPGGSGNTIYF,TGTGCCAGCTCACCACCGGGGGGCTCTGGAAACACCATATATTTT
TRBJ1-3,-,few,TRBV9,CASTLSSVPGNTIYF,TGTGCCAGCACCCTCTCCAGCGTCCCTGGAAACACCATATATTTT
TRBJ1-3,-,-,TRBV7-9,CASSLGTGGFSGNTIYF,TGTGCCAGCAGCTTGGGGACCGGAGGGTTCTCTGGAAACACCATATATTTT
TRBJ1-2,TRBD1,-,TRBV4-1,CASSQGPDREINYGYTF,TGCGCCAGCAGCCAAGGGCCGGACAGGGAGATTAACTATGGCTACACCTTC
TRBJ2-7,TRBD2,-,TRBV30,CAWSGPGLAGEQYF,TGTGCCTGGAGTGGGCCGGGCCTAGCGGGCGAGCAGTACTTC
TRBJ2-7,-,-,TRBV11-2,CASSRLAGSSYEQYF,TGTGCCAGCAGCCGTTTGGCGGGTAGCTCCTACGAGCAGTACTTC
TRBJ1-1,-,-,TRBV3-1/TRBV3-2,CASSQGVVNTEAFF,TGTGCCAGCAGCCAGGGAGTGGTGAACACTGAAGCTTTCTTT
TRBJ2-2,TRBD2,-,TRBV3-1/TRBV3-2,CASSRGGGRAGELFF,TGTGCCAGCAGCCGAGGTGGTGGGAGGGCCGGGGAGCTGTTTTTT
TRBJ2-1,TRBD2,-,TRBV19,CASSIGLAGVKQFF,TGTGCCAGTAGTATTGGACTAGCGGGGGTAAAGCAGTTCTTC
TRBJ1-6,TRBD1,-,TRBV19,CASRRKGADSPLHF,TGTGCCAGTCGACGGAAGGGGGCGGATTCACCCCTCCACTTT
TRBJ1-2,TRBD1,once,TRBV6-4,CASSPQTGIGYTF,TGTGCCAGCAGTCCCCAGACAGGGATTGGCTACACCTTC
TRBJ1-2,TRBD1,few,TRBV5-1,CASSPTGGGYGYTF,TGCGCCAGCAGCCCCACAGGGGGAGGATATGGCTACACCTTC
TRBJ2-1,TRBD2,-,TRBV7-3,CASSMTSGGNEQFF,TGTGCCAGCAGCATGACTAGCGGGGGGAATGAGCAGTTCTTC
TRBJ2-2,TRBD2,-,TRBV19,CASNRQGGLAGGGELFF,TGTGCCAGTAATCGTCAGGGCGGACTAGCGGGAGGCGGGGAGCTGTTTTTT
TRBJ1-2,-,-,TRBV30,CAWGRVTDNYGYTF,TGTGCCTGGGGTCGAGTGACAGACAACTATGGCTACACCTTC
TRBJ2-3,TRBD2,-,TRBV15,CATSRVGAGLVDTQYF,TGTGCCACCAGCAGAGTAGGAGCGGGATTGGTAGATACGCAGTATTTT
TRBJ2-1,-,few,TRBV11-3,CASSTRDMRYGSYNEQFF,TGTGCCAGCAGCACTCGGGACATGAGGTATGGCTCCTACAATGAGCAGTTCTTC
TRBJ2-7,-,-,TRBV6-5,CASSYSFSGSSYEQYF,TGTGCCAGCAGTTACTCGTTCTCAGGTAGCTCCTACGAGCAGTACTTC
TRBJ1-2,-,-,TRBV2,CASSVGPLRGYTF,TGTGCCAGCAGTGTAGGCCCGTTGAGGGGCTACACCTTC
TRBJ2-1,TRBD1,-,TRBV7-6,CASSQTGGLGNEQFF,TGTGCCAGCAGCCAAACAGGGGGCTTGGGCAATGAGCAGTTCTTC
TRBJ2-3,TRBD2,-,TRBV9,CASSLSGFTDTQYF,TGTGCCAGCAGCCTTAGCGGGTTCACAGATACGCAGTATTTT
TRBJ1-3,-,-,TRBV30,CALSTGIGNTIYF,TGTGCCTTATCTACAGGGATTGGAAACACCATATATTTT
TRBJ2-5,TRBD2,few,TRBV11-2,CASSWYRLAGETQYF,TGTGCCAGCAGTTGGTACCGACTAGCGGGAGAGACCCAGTACTTC
TRBJ2-3,-,-,TRBV6-5,CATPRDFETDTQYF,TGTGCCACACCGCGTGACTTCGAGACAGATACGCAGTATTTT
TRBJ2-2,TRBD1,-,TRBV9,CASSPRQGVGELFF,TGTGCCAGCAGCCCCCGACAGGGGGTCGGGGAGCTGTTTTTT
TRBJ2-1,-,-,TRBV5-1,CASSQILGSSYNEQFF,TGCGCCAGCAGCCAGATACTAGGTAGCTCCTACAATGAGCAGTTCTTC
TRBJ2-2,TRBD2,-,TRBV19,CASSRIGTSGTGELFF,TGTGCCAGTAGTAGGATAGGGACTAGCGGTACCGGGGAGCTGTTTTTT
TRBJ2-1,-,few,TRBV4-2,CASSPQGEAGGYNEQFF,TGTGCCAGCAGCCCCCAGGGCGAAGCGGGTGGATACAATGAGCAGTTCTTC
TRBJ1-5,TRBD1,-,TRBV3-1/TRBV3-2,CASSLGQGHNQPQHF,TGTGCCAGCAGCCTGGGACAGGGACACAATCAGCCCCAGCATTTT
TRBJ1-5,TRBD1,few,TRBV4-1,CASSHRSGTGWYSNQPQHF,TGCGCCAGCAGCCACCGATCCGGGACAGGGTGGTATAGCAATCAGCCCCAGCATTTT
TRBJ2-1,-,few,TRBV11-3,CASSPRTREQFF,TGTGCCAGCAGCCCGAGGACTCGTGAGCAGTTCTTC
TRBJ2-7,TRBD2,-,TRBV27,CASSPAGGHEQYF,TGTGCCAGTAGCCCCGCGGGGGGCCACGAGCAGTACTTC
TRBJ2-7,-,-,TRBV3-1/TRBV3-2,CASSQGLYEQYF,TGTGCCAGCAGCCAGGGACTTTACGAGCAGTACTTC
TRBJ2-3,TRBD2,-,TRBV5-6,CASSLLILAGTDTQYF,TGTGCCAGCAGCTTGTTGATACTAGCGGGAACAGATACGCAGTATTTT
TRBJ1-1,TRBD1,-,TRBV27,CASSLIQGAFGNTEAFF,TGTGCCAGCAGTTTGATACAGGGGGCTTTTGGGAACACTGAAGCTTTCTTT
TRBJ1-2,TRBD1,-,TRBV10-3,CAISDKLGQGNYGYTF,TGTGCCATCAGTGATAAATTGGGACAGGGAAACTATGGCTACACCTTC
TRBJ2-7,-,-,TRBV6-1,CASSETGYLYEQYF,TGTGCCAGCAGTGAGACAGGCTACCTTTACGAGCAGTACTTC
TRBJ1-4,TRBD1,once,TRBV11-2,CASSSSGQGDPGPNEKLFF,TGTGCCAGCAGCTCCTCCGGACAGGGGGACCCGGGGCCTAATGAAAAACTGTTTTTT
TRBJ1-2,TRBD1,-,TRBV19,CASSIAGQGAITF,TGTGCCAGTAGTATAGCTGGACAGGGGGCAATCACCTTC
TRBJ2-5,-,-,TRBV11-2,CASSLDYSGQETQYF,TGTGCCAGCAGCTTAGATTATAGCGGCCAAGAGACCCAGTACTTC
TRBJ2-3,-,-,TRBV11-1,CASKAERVGTDTQYF,TGTGCCAGCAAGGCCGAGCGGGTGGGGACAGATACGCAGTATTTT
TRBJ1-2,-,-,TRBV13,CASSFKQGSDGYTF,TGTGCCAGCAGCTTCAAGCAGGGATCGGACGGCTACACCTTC
TRBJ2-7,-,-,TRBV2,CASSDPPGGQYF,TGTGCCAGCAGTGACCCGCCGGGTGGGCAGTACTTC
TRBJ1-3,TRBD1,-,TRBV24-1,CATSAGQGNGGNTIYF,TGTGCCACCAGTGCCGGACAGGGTAACGGTGGAAACACCATATATTTT